Following are 12 T cell receptor beta chains from one sample sequenced in a study of blood T cell repertoires in COVID-19. Using immunoSEQ multiplex PCR, the repertoire was profiled, and TCRdb retains in-frame clones only, with some absent. The sample includes some 170,000 clones, around 80% seen only once; the top ten take 7% to 10%. Specimen: peripheral blood. These receptors were collected from a man between 60 and 75 years old with acute or convalescent COVID-19.

The V gene is TRBV7-3, the J gene TRBJ1-1; the D is unclear. Per germline, CDR1 SGHTA and CDR2 FQGTGA. V lost 0 bases and J 7 bases, leaving 9 bases between the germline ends. CDR3 length: 13 amino acids. The CDR3: CASSLTNFGEAFF. CDR3 bases: TGTGCCAGCAGCTTAACGAATTTCGGTGAAGCTTTCTTT.

The V gene is TRBV5-5, the J gene TRBJ2-5; TRBD2 aligns across 11 bases. With 2 bases clipped from V and 5 bases from J, the junction kept 8 bases outside the gene matches. The germline CDR1 and CDR2 sequences are SGHKS and YYEKEE (reference sequence). The CDR3 has 16 residues. The CDR3 spells CASSFSGGANRETQYF. As DNA, the CDR3 is TGTGCCAGCAGCTTTAGCGGGGGGGCAAATAGGGAGACCCAGTACTTC.

V and J are TRBV2 and TRBJ2-7, with 10 bases lining up with TRBD1. The V gene's germline CDR1 is SNHLY and CDR2 FYNNEI. V shed 7 bases and J 0 bases; nucleotides not matched to a gene: 9. The CDR3 has 16 residues. CDR3 bases: TGTGCCAGCACTTATCGGGACAGGGGAATCTCCTACGAGCAGTACTTC. As protein: CASTYRDRGISYEQYF.

This chain's CDR3 is CASSNPGRYVPLRYNSPLHF. CDR3 sequence (DNA): TGTGCCAGCAGCAACCCAGGTCGGTATGTCCCCCTCCGATATAATTCACCCCTCCACTTT. The genes are TRBV21-1 and TRBJ1-6; the table's D call TRBD1 went unverified against the DNA. TRBV21-1 is tagged as a pseudogene. The CDR3 length is 20 residues.

The J gene is TRBJ1-4, the V gene TRBV9, with 10 bases aligning to TRBD1. With V trimmed by 3 bases and J by 5 bases, 4 bases remained unmatched. The V gene's germline CDR1 is SGDLS and CDR2 YYNGEE. There are 15 residues in the CDR3. The DNA for the CDR3 is TGTGCCAGCAGCGGAGACAGGGGGCTAAATGAAAAACTGTTTTTT. Amino acid sequence: CASSGDRGLNEKLFF.

This chain links TRBV16 with TRBJ2-1; TRBD1 aligns across 11 bases. V shed 3 bases, J shed 2 bases, and the junction held 0 bases outside the gene matches. Germline V gene lookup returns CDR1 KGHSY and CDR2 FQNENV. This CDR3 has 15 amino acids. CDR3 sequence (DNA): TGTGCCAGCAGCCAGGGACAGGGGGCCTACAATGAGCAGTTCTTC. It encodes CASSQGQGAYNEQFF.

This chain links TRBV18 with TRBJ1-1, with D perhaps matching TRBD1 (6 bases). CDR3 length equals 15 residues. V lost 0 bases, J lost 5 bases, and 13 bases lay in between. CDR1 is KGHSH, CDR2 LQKENI, per germline. CDR3 sequence: CASSPPSVRGTEAFF. Written as DNA, the CDR3 is TGTGCCAGCTCACCACCTAGTGTCAGGGGAACTGAAGCTTTCTTT.

This clone was detected a few times. The chain combines TRBV13 with TRBJ2-2; TRBD1 matches at 10 bases. Germline V gives CDR1 PRHDT, CDR2 FYEKMQ (reference sequence). The CDR3 totals 15 residues. V shed 5 bases and J 5 bases; nucleotides not matched to a gene: 5. CDR3 in amino acids: CASSGRQGATGELFF. In nucleotides, the CDR3 is TGTGCCAGCAGCGGCCGACAGGGGGCAACCGGGGAGCTGTTTTTT.

This chain connects TRBV5-1 to TRBJ2-5, with TRBD1 as a possible D gene (6 bases). The V end lost 4 bases, the J end lost 1 base, and 11 bases lay between the germline ends. This CDR3 region has 14 residues. Germline loops: CDR1 SGHRS, CDR2 YFSETQ. The CDR3 here is CASSVGQSQETQYF. The CDR3 DNA reads as TGCGCCAGCAGCGTTGGACAGAGCCAAGAGACCCAGTACTTC.

The chain employs TRBV11-1 and TRBJ2-7; D is perhaps TRBD1 (6 bases). Germline V CDR1 and CDR2: SGHAT, FQDESV (reference sequence). V dropped 5 bases and J dropped 1 base, with 9 bases sitting between them. CDR3 length equals 13 residues. The CDR3: CASSPDSSYEQYF. The CDR3 DNA reads as TGTGCCAGCAGCCCGGACAGTTCCTACGAGCAGTACTTC.

In nucleotides, the CDR3 is TGTGCCACCAGCAGAGATTATTTCGGGACTCAAGATACGCAGTATTTT. The encoded protein is CATSRDYFGTQDTQYF. This chain joins TRBV15 and TRBJ2-3; a weak D match, TRBD2 (6 bases). The CDR3 is 16 amino acids. V gave up 0 bases and J gave up 5 bases, with 15 bases separating them. Germline V gene lookup returns CDR1 LNHNV and CDR2 YYDKDF (reference sequence).

The genes are TRBV7-6 and TRBJ2-1; 8 bases map to TRBD2. CDR1 is SGHVS, CDR2 FNYEAQ, per germline. V was pared by 1 base and J by 5 bases, with 10 bases of the junction left unmatched. The CDR3 extends over 17 amino acids. Written as DNA, the CDR3 is TGTGCCAGCAGCTTAGAGTTCTCGCGGGGGGTAAACAATGAGCAGTTCTTC. It encodes CASSLEFSRGVNNEQFF.